This record looks at one TCR beta chain sequence and its context. Its antigen is not known. Measured with immunoSEQ multiplex PCR; TCRdb has only the in-frame clones, and not every one. The data show about 120,000 clones, around 91% seen once. The data were taken from a study of T cell responses to AZD1222 COVID-19 vaccine. Overall study findings and caveats: With two AZD1222 doses given, Spike-specific TCR breadth and depth both rose. Scientists sampled the repertoires only once the peak T cell response had passed. Baseline serology detected seropositivity in only a handful of AZD1222 recipients. Donor demographics were predominantly white British with a female majority; clonal diversity may be underestimated.

Looked up from germline, CDR1 is SGHVS and CDR2 is FNYEAQ. This CDR3 is built from 15 residues. The J segment lost 6 bases and the V segment lost 5 bases, leaving 9 bases of the junction unmatched. V and J are TRBV7-6 and TRBJ2-3; 9 bases map to TRBD1. The sequencing used peripheral blood, collected on day 0 of MenACWY control vaccination. The TCR comes from an adult in good health. This CDR3 reads CASSNPDRGRDTQYF. CDR3 sequence (DNA): TGTGCCAGCAGCAACCCGGACAGGGGAAGGGATACGCAGTATTTT.